The 32 T cell receptor beta chains below all came from one sample that was sequenced in a study of T cells in Graves' hyperthyroidism and ophthalmopathy. The source material, RNA transcripts, was used to amplify TCR beta CDR3 regions. The HTBI primer set was used in a first-round RT-PCR of the TCR CDR3. One entry per CDR3 protein, called by TCRdb with MiXCR from the multiplex PCR reads. Of 300,000 to 400,000 distinct CDR3 sequences listed, around 20% are singletons. Specimen: blood. The receptors stem from a woman aged 45-59 years with Graves' hyperthyroidism.

There are many counts of this clonotype. The chain employs TRBV11-3 and TRBJ2-7; a weak D match, TRBD1 (5 bases). Germline CDR1 is SGHNT and CDR2 is YENEEA. Trimming removed 1 base at V and 0 bases at J, with 7 bases between. CDR3 length: 14 residues. This chain's CDR3 is CASSLGQSSYEQYF. In DNA, the CDR3 is TGTGCCAGCAGCTTAGGACAGAGCTCCTACGAGCAGTACTTC.

In its sample, this clonotype was seen many times. The CDR3 DNA sequence: TGCAGTGCTAGAGTTGCGGGAGGCTCCTACGAGCAGTACTTC. Translation gives CSARVAGGSYEQYF. This chain connects TRBV20-1 to TRBJ2-7, with TRBD2 matching 8 bases. V shed 1 base and J 0 bases; nucleotides not matched to a gene: 2. The CDR3 runs to 14 residues. Per the germline V gene, CDR1 is DFQATT and CDR2 is SNEGSKA (reference sequence).

The rearrangement uses TRBV29-1 and TRBJ2-2, with TRBD2 matching over 8 bases. Germline trimming cut 7 bases from V and 7 bases from J; bases unmatched to any gene: 5. CDR3 length: 12 amino acids. Germline-derived CDR1 and CDR2 are SQVTM and ANQGSEA. The CDR3 region has the DNA TGCAGCGCACGGGAGGGACACGGGGAGCTGTTTTTT. This gives the protein CSAREGHGELFF.

This clonotype has ten or more counts. V usage is TRBV7-9 and J usage is TRBJ2-7; the D call may be TRBD1 or TRBD2 (5 bases each). Looked up from germline, CDR1 is SEHNR and CDR2 is FQNEAQ (reference sequence). This CDR3 has 14 amino acids. The V and J ends lost 3 bases and 0 bases respectively, with 9 bases between them. The chain's CDR3 is CASSFGTDSYEQYF. The CDR3 coding sequence is TGTGCCAGCAGCTTCGGGACGGACTCCTACGAGCAGTACTTC. Combining the CDR3 with reference TRBV7-9 and TRBJ2-7 gives the whole variable domain DTGVSQNPRHKITKRGQNVTFRCDPISEHNRLYWYRQTLGQGPEFLTYFQNEAQLEKSRLLSDRFSAERPKGSFSTLEIQRTEQGDSAMYLCASSFGTDSYEQYFGPGTRLTVT.

With respect to this clonotype: A much larger clone sits a single nucleotide away, making a read error possible. The chain links TRBV18 to TRBJ2-4; TRBD1 matches at 8 bases. There are 14 residues in the CDR3. Germline values: CDR1 KGHSH, CDR2 LQKENI. The V and J ends lost 4 bases and 8 bases, in that order; junction bases with no gene match: 7. CDR3 region: CASSRLDRGDIQYF. The CDR3 region has the DNA TGTGCCAGCTCACGTCTCGACAGGGGAGACATTCAGTACTTC. Full variable domain (outside the CDR3, taken from reference TRBV18 and TRBJ2-4): NAGVMQNPRHLVRRRGQEARLRCSPMKGHSHVYWYRQLPEEGLKFMVYLQKENIIDESGMPKERFSAEFPKEGPSILRIQQVVRGDSAAYFCASSRLDRGDIQYFGAGTRLSVL.

In its sample, this clonotype was seen once. A read error may account for a junction end that differs from germline. The chain carries TRBV12-3 or TRBV12-4 and TRBJ2-7; 14 bases fit TRBD2. The CDR3 totals 15 residues. CDR3 residues: CVSGIGTSGSNEQYF. The CDR3, as DNA: TGTGTCAGCGGGATCGGGACTAGCGGGAGCAACGAGCAGTACTTC.

A note on this clonotype: With a much larger clone just one base away, this may be a read error. The chain links TRBV2 to TRBJ2-7; D not resolved. The germline CDR1 and CDR2 sequences are SNHLY and FYNNEI. The CDR3 consists of 10 residues. CDR3 sequence reads: CASRQYERYF. CDR3 DNA sequence: TGTGCCAGCAGACAGTACGAGCGGTACTTC.

The sample holds many counts of this clonotype. The rearrangement joins TRBV11-2 to TRBJ2-3; D call uncertain. The CDR3 totals 11 residues. V was trimmed by 2 bases and J by 6 bases, leaving 3 bases between them. Germline CDR1 and CDR2: SGHAT and FQNNGV. CDR3 in DNA: TGTGCCAGCAGCTTACCGGATACGCAGTATTTT. Encoded protein: CASSLPDTQYF.

This clonotype was seen a few times. The chain links TRBV20-1 to TRBJ2-5, with D maybe TRBD2 (6 bases). The CDR3 sequence is 11 residues long. V was shortened by 0 bases and J by 9 bases, with 8 bases between the two germline ends. In germline, CDR1 is DFQATT, CDR2 SNEGSKA (reference sequence). CDR3 nucleotides: TGCAGTGCTAGAGAGGGGGAGGCCCAGTACTTC. Its translation is CSAREGEAQYF.

This clonotype was detected only a few times. The V call is TRBV20-1, the J call TRBJ2-5; D is tentatively TRBD1 or TRBD2 (5 bases each). CDR1 and CDR2 from the germline V gene are DFQATT and SNEGSKA (reference sequence). V was clipped by 5 bases and J by 2 bases, with 9 bases between them. The CDR3 is made up of 12 amino acids. The CDR3 loop reads CSAGTQQETQYF. The CDR3 DNA sequence: TGCAGTGCTGGGACCCAGCAAGAGACCCAGTACTTC.

The chain carries TRBV12-3 or TRBV12-4 and TRBJ1-4, with 8 bases aligning to TRBD1. V lost 3 bases to trimming and J lost 4 bases; unmatched junction nucleotides: 4. The CDR3 is made up of 15 amino acids. CDR3 in amino acids: CASSFQGAINEKLFF. The CDR3 region has the DNA TGTGCCAGCAGTTTCCAGGGGGCGATTAATGAAAAACTGTTTTTT.

This clonotype was counted many times. The chain has TRBV3-1 and TRBJ1-5; D is ambiguous. This CDR3 contains 13 residues. V was pared by 0 bases and J by 7 bases, with 7 bases between. Germline assignment: CDR1 LGHDT and CDR2 YNNKEL (reference sequence). The CDR3 sequence: CASSQDLTQPQHF. The CDR3, as DNA: TGTGCCAGCAGCCAAGATCTGACGCAGCCCCAGCATTTT.

The sample holds many counts of this clonotype. The gene calls are TRBV3-1 and TRBJ2-1; TRBD2 matches 7 bases. Trimming cost V 0 bases and J 4 bases; bases outside gene matches: 6. The germline V gene has CDR1 LGHDT and CDR2 YNNKEL (reference sequence). CDR3 length equals 16 residues. The CDR3 coding sequence is TGTGCCAGCAGCCAAGATTTAGCGGGTCGTTACAATGAGCAGTTCTTC. As protein: CASSQDLAGRYNEQFF.

Ten or more counts support this clonotype. The rearrangement joins TRBV28 to TRBJ2-1, with 10 nucleotides matching TRBD1. Trimming at V came to 4 bases and at J to 6 bases, leaving 9 bases not matched to a gene. The length of the CDR3 is 16 residues. Germline V lookup: CDR1 MDHEN, CDR2 SYDVKM. CDR3 nucleotides: TGTGCCAGCAGTTCCCCCCGGGACAGGGGTTTCAATGAGCAGTTCTTC. This sequence encodes CASSSPRDRGFNEQFF.

This chain uses TRBV19 with TRBJ2-7; 7 nucleotides align to TRBD2. The CDR3 loop spans 14 amino acids. The germline CDR1 and CDR2 sequences are LNHDA and SQIVND (reference sequence). The V gene end was trimmed by 10 bases and the J gene end by 1 base; junction bases not matched to a gene: 10. The CDR3 region has the DNA TGTGCCACCGCCCCTAGCGGAGTTTCCTACGAGCAGTACTTC. This sequence encodes CATAPSGVSYEQYF.

This clonotype has at least ten counts. This sequence joins TRBV5-1 and TRBJ2-2; 9 bases match TRBD1. Unmatched junction bases numbered 8, after V lost 4 bases and J lost 7 bases. The CDR3 has 15 residues. From germline, CDR1 is SGHRS and CDR2 YFSETQ. For the CDR3, the DNA is TGCGCCAGCAGCCCCCGGACAGGGGACGGCGGGGAGCTGTTTTTT. Its translation is CASSPRTGDGGELFF.

This rearrangement joins TRBV7-2 to TRBJ1-4; 7 bases align to TRBD1. Germline values: CDR1 SGHTA, CDR2 FQGNSA. With 4 bases clipped from V and 2 bases from J, the junction kept 7 bases outside the gene matches. The CDR3 has 16 residues. The CDR3 loop reads CASSSRQGGTNEKLFF. In DNA form, the CDR3 reads TGTGCCAGCAGCTCTCGACAGGGAGGCACTAATGAAAAACTGTTTTTT.

This clonotype has a count of ten or more. The V gene is TRBV20-1, the J gene TRBJ2-3; 9 bases align to TRBD1. CDR1 DFQATT and CDR2 SNEGSKA come from the germline V gene (reference sequence). The CDR3 totals 18 residues. After removal of 7 bases from V and 4 bases from J, the junction contained 21 bases not matched to a gene. The CDR3 nucleotides read TGCAGTGTGACCTTCCGGGACAGGGCTTTGCGTAGCGCAGATACGCAGTATTTT. Encoded protein: CSVTFRDRALRSADTQYF.

This clonotype was seen at least ten times. The V and J genes are TRBV20-1 and TRBJ1-1, with a weak D call TRBD1 (6 bases). Germline V lookup: CDR1 DFQATT, CDR2 SNEGSKA (reference sequence). V was pared by 1 base and J by 7 bases, with 13 bases between. The CDR3 is 13 residues long. The CDR3 loop reads CSARGWGRGEAFF. The DNA for the CDR3 is TGCAGTGCTAGAGGTTGGGGGCGGGGTGAAGCTTTCTTT.

This clonotype was recorded many times. The rearrangement links TRBV2 to TRBJ1-2, with D tentatively TRBD1 (5 bases). This CDR3 has 13 residues. The ends were cut back, 7 bases at V and 6 bases at J, with 15 bases in the middle. Germline V CDR1 and CDR2: SNHLY, FYNNEI. The CDR3 here is CASTYRRRDGYTF. As DNA, the CDR3 is TGTGCCAGCACCTACAGGCGTCGGGATGGCTACACCTTC.

This clonotype was observed at least ten times. The V gene is TRBV24-1, the J gene TRBJ1-4; 10 bases match TRBD1. The CDR3 extends over 16 amino acids. Germline V gene sequence: CDR1 KGHDR, CDR2 SFDVKD. V gave up 3 bases and J gave up 8 bases; unmatched junction bases: 8. CDR3 bases: TGTGCCACCAGTGATCAGGGGACAGGGGATGGAGAAAAACTGTTTTTT. Its translation is CATSDQGTGDGEKLFF.

This clonotype was seen repeatedly, ten times or more. The chain combines TRBV27 with TRBJ1-5; D gene unclear. Germline loops: CDR1 MNHEY, CDR2 SMNVEV (reference sequence). The CDR3 loop spans 14 amino acids. The V end lost 5 bases, the J end lost 2 bases, and 10 bases lay between the germline ends. The CDR3, as DNA: TGTGCCAGCAGTCTAGGGAGAGGCAATCAGCCCCAGCATTTT. Its protein product is CASSLGRGNQPQHF.

This rearrangement joins TRBV20-1 to TRBJ1-4; D is uncertain. In germline, CDR1 is DFQATT, CDR2 SNEGSKA (reference sequence). The CDR3 runs to 19 residues. V was cut by 2 bases and J by 2 bases, with 24 bases left in between. The CDR3 nucleotides read TGCAGTGCTAGACTGCGGCAGTCCCCAAAGGTGTTGACTAATGAAAAACTGTTTTTT. This sequence encodes CSARLRQSPKVLTNEKLFF.

This clonotype was detected ten times or more. J is TRBJ1-3 and V is TRBV7-2; 8 bases line up with TRBD1. Germline lookup yields CDR1 SGHTA and CDR2 FQGNSA. Trimming took 4 bases from V and 0 from J; bases not matched to a gene: 2. The CDR3 runs to 15 residues. This chain's CDR3 is CASSSGQGSGNTIYF. CDR3 DNA: TGTGCCAGCAGCTCCGGACAGGGCTCTGGAAACACCATATATTTT.

As for this clonotype: This could be a read error, since a much larger clone is one nucleotide away. The conserved phenylalanine or tryptophan is not found at the CDR3 terminus, so this likely reflects a read error. V gene TRBV5-1 combines with J gene TRBJ2-1; the match to TRBD2 covers 9 bases. Germline values: CDR1 SGHRS, CDR2 YFSETQ. The V segment lost 2 bases and the J segment 5 bases; nucleotides outside the gene matches: 8. The CDR3 totals 16 residues. DNA for the CDR3: TGCGCCAGCAGCTTCCTAGCGGGGAAGGGAAACAATGAGCAGTTCTCC. Translated: CASSFLAGKGNNEQFS.

In its sample, this clonotype was seen many times. The V call is TRBV5-1, the J call TRBJ2-7; D may correspond to TRBD1 or TRBD2 (6 bases each). The V end lost 3 bases, the J end lost 2 bases, and 9 bases lay between the germline ends. From germline, CDR1 is SGHRS and CDR2 YFSETQ. The CDR3 contains 13 residues. The CDR3 sequence is CASSSGATYEQYF. CDR3 in DNA: TGCGCCAGCAGCTCGGGGGCCACCTACGAGCAGTACTTC.

This clonotype appeared many times. The chain uses TRBV20-1 and TRBJ2-7; 7 bases map to TRBD2. The CDR3 contains 15 residues. Germline V gene lookup returns CDR1 DFQATT and CDR2 SNEGSKA (reference sequence). V trimming: 0 bases; J trimming: 0 bases; junction bases outside the gene matches: 5. The CDR3 nucleotides are TGCAGTGCTAGAGAGGGAGCGGGGAGCTCCTACGAGCAGTACTTC. Its protein is CSAREGAGSSYEQYF.

This rearrangement joins TRBV9 to TRBJ2-3, with 7 positions matching TRBD1. The CDR3 totals 15 residues. V lost 4 bases and J lost 3; bases outside the gene matches: 8. Germline CDR1 reads SGDLS; CDR2 reads YYNGEE. CDR3 region: CASSPRQGITDTQYF. The CDR3 DNA sequence: TGTGCCAGCAGCCCTCGACAGGGTATAACAGATACGCAGTATTTT.

This clonotype came up many times. The genes are TRBV20-1 and TRBJ2-2; TRBD2 matches at 10 bases. Germline V gene lookup returns CDR1 DFQATT and CDR2 SNEGSKA (reference sequence). The CDR3 has 16 residues. V lost 2 bases to trimming and J lost 4 bases; unmatched junction nucleotides: 7. CDR3 loop: CSARKSGGGSTGELFF. CDR3 sequence (DNA): TGCAGTGCTAGAAAGAGCGGGGGGGGCTCCACCGGGGAGCTGTTTTTT.

In its sample, this clonotype was seen many times. The chain joins TRBV3-1 to TRBJ2-4, with D possibly called TRBD1 or TRBD2 (6 bases each). The CDR3 sequence is 17 residues long. V was clipped by 5 bases and J by 3 bases, with 20 bases between them. CDR1 LGHDT and CDR2 YNNKEL come from the germline V gene (reference sequence). Written as DNA, the CDR3 is TGTGCCAGCAGCGGAATCCGGGGGCCCTTTGGCAAAAACATTCAGTACTTC. Translation gives CASSGIRGPFGKNIQYF.

At least ten counts were recorded for this clonotype. This rearrangement joins TRBV11-2 to TRBJ1-4; 9 bases map to TRBD1. Germline CDR1 is SGHAT and CDR2 is FQNNGV. Losses at the gene ends were 3 bases for V and 5 bases for J; bases not matched to a gene: 4. The CDR3 spans 15 residues. Written as DNA, the CDR3 is TGTGCCAGCAGCTTGAACACAGGGGGCAATGAAAAACTGTTTTTT. Translation gives CASSLNTGGNEKLFF. Full variable domain (outside the CDR3, taken from reference TRBV11-2 and TRBJ1-4): EAGVAQSPRYKIIEKRQSVAFWCNPISGHATLYWYQQILGQGPKLLIQFQNNGVVDDSQLPKDRFSAERLKGVDSTLKIQPAKLEDSAVYLCASSLNTGGNEKLFFGSGTQLSVL.

This clonotype was seen at least ten times. The chain joins TRBV2 to TRBJ2-7; D may be TRBD1 or TRBD2 (5 bases each). Germline-derived CDR1 and CDR2 are SNHLY and FYNNEI. This CDR3 spans 15 amino acids. V lost 2 bases and J lost 2, with 13 bases in between. In DNA, the CDR3 is TGTGCCAGCAGTGAACAGGGTACTAGTGCCTACGAGCAGTACTTC. This gives the protein CASSEQGTSAYEQYF.